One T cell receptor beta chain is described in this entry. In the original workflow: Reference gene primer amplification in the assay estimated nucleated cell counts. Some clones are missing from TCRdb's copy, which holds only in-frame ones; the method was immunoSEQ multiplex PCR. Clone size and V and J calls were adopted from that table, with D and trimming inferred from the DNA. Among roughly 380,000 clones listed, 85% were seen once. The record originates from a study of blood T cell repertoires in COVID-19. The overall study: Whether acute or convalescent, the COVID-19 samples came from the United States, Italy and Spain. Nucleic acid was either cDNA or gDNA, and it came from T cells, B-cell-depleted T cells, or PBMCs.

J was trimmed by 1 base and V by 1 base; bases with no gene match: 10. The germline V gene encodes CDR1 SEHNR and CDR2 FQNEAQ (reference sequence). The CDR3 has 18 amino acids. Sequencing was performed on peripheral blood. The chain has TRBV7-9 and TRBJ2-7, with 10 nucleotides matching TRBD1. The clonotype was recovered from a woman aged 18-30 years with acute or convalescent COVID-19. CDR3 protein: CASSLVGGTGVRSYEQYF. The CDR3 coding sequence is TGTGCCAGCAGCTTAGTTGGGGGGACAGGGGTAAGATCCTACGAGCAGTACTTC.